The TCR beta chain under discussion was sequenced for a study of regulatory T cells in long-lasting Graves disease. A word on this clonotype: This could be a read error, since a much larger clone is one nucleotide away.

Arm-PCR of CDR3 regions and iRepertoire HTBI primers were used to build TCR beta libraries. TCRdb redid the calling of the multiplex PCR reads with MiXCR, one entry per CDR3 protein. The sample lists over 500,000 distinct CDR3 sequences, around 15% occurring once. The time point denotes: newly diagnosed GD, antithyroid drugs for less than 3 months. Scientists built the TCR library using RNA that was extracted from PBMCs. The CDR3 consists of 15 residues. These data were also filed under a second study, of T cells in Graves' hyperthyroidism and ophthalmopathy.

The receptor was derived from a young woman with Graves disease. Here the sequenced sample was peripheral blood mononuclear cells (PBMCs), taken at new diagnosis, from a patient treated with antithyroid drugs. The V call is TRBV12-3 or TRBV12-4, the J call TRBJ2-6, with D perhaps matching TRBD1 (5 bases). The CDR3 loop is CASSLSLSGANVPTF. CDR3 nucleotides: TGTGCCAGCAGTTTATCTCTCTCTGGGGCCAACGTCCCGACTTTC.